The sequence of this T cell receptor (beta chain) was determined in a study of T cells generated in artificial thymic organoids (dated by TCRdb to about 2017). Describing the broader study: In some experiments, thymic T cells were further FACS-purified to deplete CD4 immature single positive or double positive precursors. TCR alpha and beta CDR3 repertoires of in vitro artificial thymic organoid-derived CD8 single positive T cells were compared with thymic and peripheral blood naive CD8 T cells. The repertoire sequencing data shown were described as representative of three independent experiments.

Overall study outcomes, separate from this receptor: The TCR clonotype diversity of organoid-derived CD8 single positive T cells was physiological and comparable to that of naive CD8 T cells from thymus and blood.

This clonotype counts as medium-sized (0.01 to 0.1%). Its cognate antigen has yet to be identified. There are no base qualities to consult, and no much larger clone falls within one base. Enrichment of primary CD8+ T cells was done with magnetic beads from the Miltenyi CD8+ T cell Isolation Kit. Organoid and thymic CD3+TCRalphabeta+CD8 single positive T cells were FACS sorted before RNA extraction. For each sample, total RNA was purified from roughly 40,000 to 200,000 sorted cells using the RNeasy Micro kit, and RNA quality was assessed on an Agilent RNA 6000 Nano chip. Thymic fragments were dissected, disrupted by pipetting and passed through a 70 um strainer to release thymocytes. Separate semi-nested PCR amplifications were run for the TCRalpha and TCRbeta libraries, using Advantage 2 and reverse primers located in the TRAC or TRBC constant regions. Between about 3 and 550 ng of total RNA was used as input for first-strand cDNA synthesis. The TCR cDNA libraries were generated by 5'-RACE using the SMARTer PCR cDNA Synthesis kit, with a poly-dT primer driving first-strand synthesis. Sample-specific 5-nucleotide barcodes were carried by the semi-nested constant-region reverse primers, and the resulting products were cleaned using the Zymo DNA Clean and Concentrator-5 kit. Up to ten barcoded samples were pooled, ligated to Illumina adaptors and sequenced as 2 x 150 bp paired-end reads on an Illumina MiSeq. Per the original workflow: Demultiplexed reads were aligned using BLAT against a custom library containing all human TRAV, TRAJ, TRBV, TRBD and TRBJ combinations from IMGT. The best BLAT hits were picked using pslCDnaFilter (-maxAligns=1, -ignoreIntrons), and custom Perl scripts were used to calculate clonotype frequencies. TCRdb cleaned the public reads at Q25 with fastp, built clones with MiXCR and kept in-frame beta chains. Each CDR3 protein appears once, grouped with its most common genes and DNA. TCRdb's processing, not the study's, gives the V and J calls here. This sample gives some 8,000 distinct CDR3 sequences in total; around 19% of them show up just once. The biggest ten clones account for under 1.5% of the sample.

This sequence was found in a human donor who gave cord blood stem cells for thymic organoid culture, a cardiac surgery patient who gave postnatal thymus, or a blood donor (not recorded which). Sequenced sample: naive CD8+ T cells from the thymus. The cell subset or site label, as the study defines it: CD3+TCRalphabeta+CD8SP T cells; for blood, CD45RO-CCR7+ naive CD8+ T cells.

The CDR3: CASSLQGMNTEAFF. The sequenced DNA is TGTGCCAGCAGCTTGCAGGGCATGAACACTGAAGCTTTCTTT. The chain was built from TRBV12-3 or TRBV12-4 and TRBJ1-1; perhaps TRBD1 is the D gene, with 5 bases matching. The junction carries 11 bases between V and J, which are trimmed by 6 bases and 0 bases respectively. The CDR3 spans 14 residues, from the cysteine through the phenylalanine. Only CDR3 DNA is held: 42 bases, read in frame from base 1.